Following are 30 T cell receptor beta chains from one sample sequenced in a study of shared clonotypes between healthy human individuals. Assay used: immunoSEQ multiplex PCR; TCRdb lists only in-frame clones, some missing. The top ten hold more than 0.95% of the sample, which has 2 million to 2.5 million clones, approximately 94% seen once. Naive CD8 cells were CD45RO-negative, positively selected for CCR7, excluding terminally differentiated effector memory CD45RA+ cells. Specimen: naive CD8+ T cells sorted from blood. The receptors stem from a young man in good health.

This clone was picked up one time. CDR3 coding DNA: TGTGCCAGCAGCTTAGTAGCTGGGGCCCCGAACACTGAAGCTTTCTTT. The encoded protein is CASSLVAGAPNTEAFF. This chain uses TRBV7-9 with TRBJ1-1, with D maybe TRBD1 (5 bases). Trimming stripped 1 base from V and 1 base from J, with 13 bases between. The CDR3 runs 16 residues. Germline CDR1 and CDR2: SEHNR and FQNEAQ (reference sequence).

The genes are TRBV6-6 and TRBJ1-5; weak D call: TRBD1 (6 bases). CDR1 and CDR2 (germline): MNHNY, SVGAGI (reference sequence). Trimming shortened V by 8 bases and J by 4 bases, and 9 bases separated the two germline ends. This CDR3 is built from 12 residues. The CDR3 DNA is TGTGCCAGCGGGGGGCTGAATCAGCCCCAGCATTTT. Translating gives CASGGLNQPQHF.

This sequence joins TRBV5-4 and TRBJ1-2, with 9 positions matching TRBD1. The germline CDR1 and CDR2 sequences are SGHNT and YYREEE (reference sequence). The trim removed 4 bases at V and 7 bases at J, leaving 14 bases unmatched. This CDR3 has 16 residues. The CDR3 sequence is CASSVDRGAPLGGYTF. The CDR3 DNA reads as TGTGCCAGCAGCGTGGACAGGGGCGCTCCCCTTGGTGGCTACACCTTC.

The rearrangement links TRBV18 to TRBJ2-3, with TRBD1 matching 7 bases. Germline CDR1 and CDR2: KGHSH and LQKENI. The trim removed 4 bases at V and 3 bases at J, leaving 10 bases unmatched. The CDR3 is made up of 16 amino acids. The chain's CDR3 is CASSLRTGRVTDTQYF. DNA for the CDR3: TGTGCCAGCTCACTGCGGACAGGAAGGGTAACAGATACGCAGTATTTT.

The rearrangement uses TRBV5-1 and TRBJ2-7, with 10 bases that match TRBD2. The CDR3 length is 16 residues. Trimming cost V 6 bases and J 0 bases; bases outside gene matches: 9. Germline loops: CDR1 SGHRS, CDR2 YFSETQ. The CDR3 sequence: CASTPQLAGTSYEQYF. The CDR3 nucleotides read TGCGCCAGCACCCCCCAACTAGCGGGAACCTCCTACGAGCAGTACTTC. The full variable domain, rest sourced from reference TRBV5-1 and TRBJ2-7, is KAGVTQTPRYLIKTRGQQVTLSCSPISGHRSVSWYQQTPGQGLQFLFEYFSETQRNKGNFPGRFSGRQFSNSRSEMNVSTLELGDSALYLCASTPQLAGTSYEQYFGPGTRLTVT.

This clone was counted once. The rearrangement joins TRBV19 to TRBJ2-7; no definite D call. Trimming removed 5 bases at V and 7 bases at J, with 21 bases between. The germline V gene has CDR1 LNHDA and CDR2 SQIVND (reference sequence). The CDR3 sequence is 15 residues long. This chain's CDR3 is CASSPWLELYEEQYF. The CDR3 DNA is TGTGCCAGTAGTCCATGGCTCGAGCTGTATGAGGAGCAGTACTTC. The variable domain in full, with the rest retrieved from reference TRBV19 and TRBJ2-7, is DGGITQSPKYLFRKEGQNVTLSCEQNLNHDAMYWYRQDPGQGLRLIYYSQIVNDFQKGDIAEGYSVSREKKESFPLTVTSAQKNPTAFYLCASSPWLELYEEQYFGPGTRLTVT.

The chain uses TRBV19 and TRBJ2-7, with 11 bases that match TRBD2. Germline CDR1 is LNHDA and CDR2 is SQIVND (reference sequence). V lost 5 bases to trimming and J lost 3 bases; unmatched junction nucleotides: 6. The CDR3 is 15 residues long. CDR3 loop: CASSAGLADNYEQYF. The CDR3 DNA follows: TGTGCCAGTAGTGCGGGACTAGCGGACAACTACGAGCAGTACTTC. Full variable domain (outside the CDR3, taken from reference TRBV19 and TRBJ2-7): DGGITQSPKYLFRKEGQNVTLSCEQNLNHDAMYWYRQDPGQGLRLIYYSQIVNDFQKGDIAEGYSVSREKKESFPLTVTSAQKNPTAFYLCASSAGLADNYEQYFGPGTRLTVT.

This chain connects TRBV7-9 to TRBJ2-5; TRBD1 aligns across 9 bases. Germline V gives CDR1 SEHNR, CDR2 FQNEAQ (reference sequence). CDR3 length: 14 residues. Trimming at V came to 10 bases and at J to 9 bases, leaving 15 bases not matched to a gene. The CDR3 DNA reads as TGTGCCACCACCGGGACAGGGCCCGGGTGGGCCCAGTACTTC. Translating it yields CATTGTGPGWAQYF.

This chain joins TRBV15 and TRBJ2-7; either TRBD1 or TRBD2 may fit D (5 bases each). Per the germline V gene, CDR1 is LNHNV and CDR2 is YYDKDF (reference sequence). The CDR3 is 14 amino acids. Trimming removed 5 bases at V and 7 bases at J, with 18 bases between. The CDR3 protein is CATSLPGLRGEQYF. The CDR3 DNA reads as TGTGCCACCAGCCTCCCCGGGCTGAGGGGTGAGCAGTACTTC.

This clone was counted only a few times. V and J are TRBV19 and TRBJ1-5, with TRBD1 as a possible D gene (5 bases). The V and J ends lost 8 bases and 2 bases respectively, with 7 bases between them. Germline loops: CDR1 LNHDA, CDR2 SQIVND (reference sequence). There are 12 residues in the CDR3. Here the CDR3 reads CASGTGNQPQHF. The DNA of the CDR3 is TGTGCCAGTGGGACCGGCAATCAGCCCCAGCATTTT.

V usage is TRBV4-1 and J usage is TRBJ2-7, with a weak D call TRBD1 (6 bases). Trimming took off 4 bases at V and 5 bases at J, with 15 bases between the two ends. There are 14 residues in the CDR3. Germline V lookup: CDR1 MGHRA, CDR2 YSYEKL. The DNA for the CDR3 is TGCGCCAGCAGCCCCAGGGGCGGGTTTAACGAGCAGTACTTC. Encoded protein: CASSPRGGFNEQYF.

This rearrangement joins TRBV4-1 to TRBJ2-1; D gene uncertain. This CDR3 spans 15 amino acids. Germline loops: CDR1 MGHRA, CDR2 YSYEKL. The V and J ends lost 0 bases and 6 bases respectively, with 12 bases between them. Here the CDR3 DNA reads TGCGCCAGCAGCCAAGATCCCGGACGCATCAATGAGCAGTTCTTC. This gives the protein CASSQDPGRINEQFF.

A word on this clone: Its ends do not fully match the called genes, so a read error is possible. J is TRBJ2-7 and V is TRBV7-7, with D perhaps matching TRBD2 (5 bases). Germline V gene lookup returns CDR1 SSHAT and CDR2 FNYEAQ (reference sequence). This CDR3 has 13 amino acids. CDR3 loop: CASSPLPGYEQYF. In nucleotides, the CDR3 is TGTGCTAGCAGCCCCCTCCCGGGGTACGAGCAGTACTTC. The full variable domain, its missing parts supplied by reference TRBV7-7 and TRBJ2-7, is GAGVSQSPRYKVTKRGQDVTLRCDPISSHATLYWYQQALGQGPEFLTYFNYEAQPDKSGLPSDRFSAERPEGSISTLTIQRTEQRDSAMYRCASSPLPGYEQYFGPGTRLTVT.

V is TRBV5-1 and J is TRBJ2-1, with 10 bases that match TRBD2. With V trimmed by 4 bases and J by 6 bases, 7 bases remained unmatched. The CDR3 covers 15 residues. Germline CDR1 is SGHRS and CDR2 is YFSETQ. In DNA form, the CDR3 reads TGCGCCAGCAGCCCAGCGGGGGGGCCGTTCAATGAGCAGTTCTTC. The encoded protein is CASSPAGGPFNEQFF.

In this sample, this clone turned up a few times. The V gene is TRBV5-4, the J gene TRBJ1-2; maybe TRBD1 (5 bases). This CDR3 has 15 residues. Germline V gives CDR1 SGHNT, CDR2 YYREEE (reference sequence). Trimming stripped 4 bases from V and 4 bases from J, with 17 bases between. CDR3 loop: CASSVDRRASYGYTF. For the CDR3, the DNA is TGTGCCAGCAGCGTAGACAGAAGAGCCTCCTATGGCTACACCTTC.

V is TRBV30 and J is TRBJ2-1; no definite D call. Germline loops: CDR1 GTSNPN, CDR2 SVGIG (reference sequence). V shed 0 bases and J shed 5 bases, with 8 bases lying between them. There are 13 residues in the CDR3. CDR3 region: CAWSVATHNEQFF. The CDR3 nucleotides are TGTGCCTGGAGTGTAGCCACGCACAATGAGCAGTTCTTC.

The chain joins TRBV7-6 to TRBJ2-7; weak D call: TRBD2 (5 bases). Germline V gene sequence: CDR1 SGHVS, CDR2 FNYEAQ. Trimming removed 1 base at V and 6 bases at J, with 10 bases between. This CDR3 region has 13 residues. The CDR3 here is CASSLGVGVEQYF. The CDR3 nucleotides read TGTGCCAGCAGCTTAGGGGTCGGGGTCGAGCAGTACTTC.

The chain combines TRBV7-8 with TRBJ2-7; TRBD1 matches at 7 bases. The CDR3 length is 15 residues. Germline V gives CDR1 SGHVS, CDR2 FQNEAQ. V shed 5 bases and J 0 bases; nucleotides not matched to a gene: 7. CDR3 region: CASSLGTDLSYEQYF. The CDR3 DNA sequence: TGTGCCAGCAGCCTTGGGACAGACCTCTCCTACGAGCAGTACTTC.

This rearrangement joins TRBV9 to TRBJ2-2; D ambiguous. The CDR3 is 15 residues long. CDR1 and CDR2 (germline): SGDLS, YYNGEE. V lost 2 bases and J 5 bases, leaving 13 bases between the germline ends. The CDR3 DNA sequence: TGTGCCAGCAGCGTTTCGGGTCGAGAGACCGGGGAGCTGTTTTTT. Amino acids: CASSVSGRETGELFF. The entire variable domain, with the rest obtained from reference TRBV9 and TRBJ2-2, is as follows: DSGVTQTPKHLITATGQRVTLRCSPRSGDLSVYWYQQSLDQGLQFLIQYYNGEERAKGNILERFSAQQFPDLHSELNLSSLELGDSALYFCASSVSGRETGELFFGEGSRLTVL.

This chain connects TRBV10-3 to TRBJ2-5; 7 bases are shared with TRBD1. The CDR3 is 12 residues long. Trimming at V came to 4 bases and at J to 11 bases, leaving 7 bases not matched to a gene. Germline CDR1 is ENHRY and CDR2 is SYGVKD. CDR3 in DNA: TGTGCCATCAGTGGGGTGCCGGGACAGCAGTACTTC. Translation gives CAISGVPGQQYF.

V and J are TRBV4-3 and TRBJ2-7, with no clear D. CDR1 and CDR2 (germline): LGHNA, YSLEER. Trimming took 4 bases from V and 2 from J, leaving 15 bases between them. This CDR3 is 15 amino acids long. CDR3 loop: CASSPGASVTYEQYF. The CDR3 nucleotides read TGCGCCAGCAGCCCCGGCGCCTCAGTGACCTACGAGCAGTACTTC.

The rearrangement uses TRBV27 and TRBJ2-1; the D gene is possibly TRBD1 (6 bases). Germline assignment: CDR1 MNHEY and CDR2 SMNVEV (reference sequence). V shed 1 base and J shed 5 bases, with 15 bases lying between them. This CDR3 comprises 16 residues. This CDR3 is CASSLLAGVVDNEQFF. In DNA form, the CDR3 reads TGTGCCAGCAGTTTATTAGCAGGGGTAGTCGACAATGAGCAGTTCTTC.

CDR3 residues: CASSGGDSAYEQYF. The CDR3 bases are TGTGCCAGCTCCGGGGGGGACTCTGCTTACGAGCAGTACTTC. The J gene is TRBJ2-7, the V gene TRBV5-4; 8 nucleotides match TRBD2. Germline V gene sequence: CDR1 SGHNT, CDR2 YYREEE (reference sequence). Trimming removed 7 bases from V and 4 bases from J; junction bases left unmatched: 10. CDR3 size: 14 residues.

This chain connects TRBV12-5 to TRBJ2-2; D is unclear. V was clipped by 6 bases and J by 5 bases, with 7 bases between them. CDR1 LGHNT and CDR2 FRNRAP come from the germline V gene. There are 12 residues in the CDR3. This chain's CDR3 is CASGHNTGELFF. The CDR3 region has the DNA TGTGCTAGTGGCCACAATACCGGGGAGCTGTTTTTT. The full variable domain, with the rest looked up from reference TRBV12-5 and TRBJ2-2, is DARVTQTPRHKVTEMGQEVTMRCQPILGHNTVFWYRQTMMQGLELLAYFRNRAPLDDSGMPKDRFSAEMPDATLATLKIQPSEPRDSAVYFCASGHNTGELFFGEGSRLTVL.

The rearrangement links TRBV11-3 to TRBJ1-5; TRBD1 aligns across 12 bases. Looked up from germline, CDR1 is SGHNT and CDR2 is YENEEA. Trimming removed 3 bases from V and 2 bases from J; junction bases left unmatched: 14. The CDR3 runs 20 residues. The DNA of the CDR3 is TGTGCCAGCAGCTTGTCCCCCGGGACAGGGGGCCCTCAGGGCAATCAGCCCCAGCATTTT. This codes for CASSLSPGTGGPQGNQPQHF.

The chain links TRBV4-3 to TRBJ2-2, with D perhaps TRBD2 (6 bases). Germline V gives CDR1 LGHNA, CDR2 YSLEER. V gave up 0 bases and J gave up 13 bases, with 18 bases separating them. This CDR3 spans 15 amino acids. CDR3 coding DNA: TGCGCCAGCAGCCAAGAATCGGAGGGACTGCTAGGGCTGTTTTTT. Translated, it gives CASSQESEGLLGLFF.

This clone appeared a single time. The chain is built from TRBV2 and TRBJ2-2; no firm D call. Germline loops: CDR1 SNHLY, CDR2 FYNNEI. The CDR3 covers 12 residues. With 7 bases removed from V and 0 bases from J, the gap between germline ends came to 3 bases. Here the CDR3 reads CASIANTGELFF. CDR3 DNA sequence: TGTGCCAGCATAGCGAACACCGGGGAGCTGTTTTTT.

V gene TRBV5-6 combines with J gene TRBJ2-2; D unclear. The CDR3 is 13 amino acids. The germline CDR1 and CDR2 sequences are SGHDT and YYEEEE. The V end was cut by 4 bases, the J end by 9 bases, with 13 bases between. The CDR3 DNA follows: TGTGCCAGCAGCCCTAAAGGGTCGAGGGAGCTGTTTTTT. This encodes CASSPKGSRELFF.

This clone showed up just once. The sample holds other DNA sequences that translate to the same CDR3. The rearrangement links TRBV5-1 to TRBJ2-7; D gene ambiguous. The CDR3 covers 14 residues. Germline CDR1 SGHRS, CDR2 YFSETQ. The V end lost 0 bases, the J end lost 0 bases, and 7 bases lay between the germline ends. Written as DNA, the CDR3 is TGCGCCAGCAGCTTGGCCCGCAGCTCCTACGAGCAGTACTTC. It codes for CASSLARSSYEQYF.

The chain uses TRBV7-9 and TRBJ1-1; TRBD1 aligns across 7 bases. This CDR3 is 13 amino acids long. Germline V CDR1 and CDR2: SEHNR, FQNEAQ (reference sequence). With V trimmed by 3 bases and J by 4 bases, 2 bases remained unmatched. The CDR3 coding sequence is TGTGCCAGCAGCTTCCCAGGGGGCACTGAAGCTTTCTTT. Protein: CASSFPGGTEAFF.